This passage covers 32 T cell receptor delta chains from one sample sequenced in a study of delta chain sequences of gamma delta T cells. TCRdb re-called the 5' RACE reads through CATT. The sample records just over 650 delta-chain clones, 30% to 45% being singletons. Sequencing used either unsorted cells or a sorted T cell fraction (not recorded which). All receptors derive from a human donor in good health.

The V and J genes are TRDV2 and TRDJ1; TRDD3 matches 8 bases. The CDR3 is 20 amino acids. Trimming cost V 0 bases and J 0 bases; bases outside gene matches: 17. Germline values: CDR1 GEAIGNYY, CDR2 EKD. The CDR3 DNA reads TGTGCCTGTGACACCGCTAGTACTGGGGGTCCACCCCTGTACACCGATAAACTCATCTTT. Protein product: CACDTASTGGPPLYTDKLIF.

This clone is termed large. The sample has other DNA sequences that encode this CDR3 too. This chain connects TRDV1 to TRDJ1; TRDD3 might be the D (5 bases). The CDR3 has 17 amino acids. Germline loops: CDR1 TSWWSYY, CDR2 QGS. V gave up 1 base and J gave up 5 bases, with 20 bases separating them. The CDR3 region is CALGERGGEPRRDKLIF. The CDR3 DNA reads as TGTGCTCTTGGGGAACGAGGAGGGGAACCCCGACGTGATAAACTCATCTTT.

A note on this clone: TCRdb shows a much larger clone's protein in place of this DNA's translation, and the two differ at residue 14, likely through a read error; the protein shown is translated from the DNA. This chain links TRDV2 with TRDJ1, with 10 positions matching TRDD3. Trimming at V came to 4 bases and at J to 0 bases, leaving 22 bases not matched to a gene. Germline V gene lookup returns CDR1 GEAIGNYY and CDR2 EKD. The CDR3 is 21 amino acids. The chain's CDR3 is CACDPVVLGDPWVTDTDKLIF. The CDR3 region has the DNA TGTGCCTGTGATCCCGTGGTACTGGGGGATCCCTGGGTTACGGACACCGATAAACTCATCTTT.

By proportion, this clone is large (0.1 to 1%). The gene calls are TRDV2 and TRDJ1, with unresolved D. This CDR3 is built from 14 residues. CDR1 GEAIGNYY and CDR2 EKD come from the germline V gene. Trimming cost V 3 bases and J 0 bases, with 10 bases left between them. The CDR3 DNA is TGTGCCTGTGACTCTGTGGCGTACACCGATAAACTCATCTTT. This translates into CACDSVAYTDKLIF.

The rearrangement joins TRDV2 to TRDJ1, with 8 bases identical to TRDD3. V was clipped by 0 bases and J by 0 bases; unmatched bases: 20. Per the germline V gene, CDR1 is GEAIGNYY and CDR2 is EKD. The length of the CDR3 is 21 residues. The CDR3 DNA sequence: TGTGCCTGTGACACCGTCTCGCCGGCCGTCGTTGGGGGATCCAACACCGATAAACTCATCTTT. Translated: CACDTVSPAVVGGSNTDKLIF.

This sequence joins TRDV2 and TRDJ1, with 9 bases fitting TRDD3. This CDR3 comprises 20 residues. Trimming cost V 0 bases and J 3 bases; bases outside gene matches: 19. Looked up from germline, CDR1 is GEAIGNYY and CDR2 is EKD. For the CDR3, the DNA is TGTGCCTGTGACACCGTAGGGTTTACTGGGGGAATGAGTCCCTCCGATAAACTCATCTTT. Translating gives CACDTVGFTGGMSPSDKLIF.

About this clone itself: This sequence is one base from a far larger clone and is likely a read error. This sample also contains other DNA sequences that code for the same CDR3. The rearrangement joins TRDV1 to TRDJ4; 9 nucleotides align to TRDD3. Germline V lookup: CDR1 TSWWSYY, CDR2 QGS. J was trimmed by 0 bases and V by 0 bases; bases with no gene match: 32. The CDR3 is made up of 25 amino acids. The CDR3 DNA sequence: TGTGCTCTTGGGGAACTAGGTCAGACCACGGGCTGGGGGATGGAAGGCGTCAGCTGTGCCAGACCCCTGATCTTT. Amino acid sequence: CALGELGQTTGWGMEGVSCARPLIF.

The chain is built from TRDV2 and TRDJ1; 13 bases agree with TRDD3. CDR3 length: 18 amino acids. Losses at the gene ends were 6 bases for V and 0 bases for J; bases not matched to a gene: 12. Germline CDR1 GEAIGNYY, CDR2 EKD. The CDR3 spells CACRPLLGDTEYTDKLIF. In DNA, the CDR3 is TGTGCCTGTCGGCCATTACTGGGGGATACGGAGTACACCGATAAACTCATCTTT.

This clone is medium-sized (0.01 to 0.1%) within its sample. CDR3 region: CACDKLPSIWGNDRRRGDKLIF. The CDR3 nucleotides read TGTGCCTGTGACAAGCTACCTTCAATCTGGGGGAACGATCGACGAAGAGGGGATAAACTCATCTTT. This chain links TRDV2 with TRDJ1, with 8 bases matching TRDD3. The CDR3 extends over 22 amino acids. Per the germline V gene, CDR1 is GEAIGNYY and CDR2 is EKD. The V segment lost 2 bases and the J segment 5 bases; nucleotides outside the gene matches: 30.

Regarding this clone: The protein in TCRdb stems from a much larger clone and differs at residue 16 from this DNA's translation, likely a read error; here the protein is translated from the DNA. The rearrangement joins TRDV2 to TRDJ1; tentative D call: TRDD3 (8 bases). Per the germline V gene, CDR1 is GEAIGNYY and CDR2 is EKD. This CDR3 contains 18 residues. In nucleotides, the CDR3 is TGTGCCTGTGACCGGATTCCTACTGGGGGTTACAACACCGATAAACGCATCTTT. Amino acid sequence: CACDRIPTGGYNTDKRIF.

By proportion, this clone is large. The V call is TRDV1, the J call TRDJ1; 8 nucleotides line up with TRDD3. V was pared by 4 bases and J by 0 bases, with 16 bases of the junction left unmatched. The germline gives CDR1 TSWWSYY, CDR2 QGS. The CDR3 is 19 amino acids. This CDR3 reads CALGAHRTGGFPYTDKLIF. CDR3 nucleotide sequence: TGTGCTCTTGGGGCCCACCGTACTGGGGGCTTTCCGTACACCGATAAACTCATCTTT.

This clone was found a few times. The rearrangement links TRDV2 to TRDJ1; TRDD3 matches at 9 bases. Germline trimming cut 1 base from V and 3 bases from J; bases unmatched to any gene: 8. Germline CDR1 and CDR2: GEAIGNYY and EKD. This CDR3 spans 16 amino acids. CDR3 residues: CACDTLGDPRADKLIF. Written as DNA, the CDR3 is TGTGCCTGTGACACTCTGGGGGATCCGCGCGCCGATAAACTCATCTTT.

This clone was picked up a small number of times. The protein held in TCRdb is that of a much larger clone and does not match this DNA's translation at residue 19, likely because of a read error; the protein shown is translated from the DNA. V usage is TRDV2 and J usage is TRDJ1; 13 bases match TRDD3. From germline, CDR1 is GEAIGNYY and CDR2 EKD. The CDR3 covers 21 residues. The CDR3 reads CACDTVTGGYASPHFTDKRIF. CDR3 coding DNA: TGTGCCTGTGACACCGTTACTGGGGGATACGCCTCCCCTCATTTCACCGATAAACGCATCTTT.

CDR3 residues: CACDTVGGYTPDTDKLIF. DNA of the CDR3: TGTGCCTGTGACACCGTTGGGGGATACACCCCGGATACCGATAAACTCATCTTT. The V call is TRDV2, the J call TRDJ1, with TRDD3 matching 10 bases. Per germline, CDR1 GEAIGNYY and CDR2 EKD. V shed 0 bases, J shed 2 bases, and the junction held 11 bases outside the gene matches. This CDR3 comprises 18 residues.

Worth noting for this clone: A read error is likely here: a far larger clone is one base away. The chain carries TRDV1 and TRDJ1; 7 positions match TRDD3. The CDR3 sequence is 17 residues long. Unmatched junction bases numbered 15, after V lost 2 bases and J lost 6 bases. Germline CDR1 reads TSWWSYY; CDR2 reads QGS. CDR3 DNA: TGTGCTCTTGGGGAAACCCGACTGGGGCCCCCTTCTAATAAACTCATCTTT. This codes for CALGETRLGPPSNKLIF.

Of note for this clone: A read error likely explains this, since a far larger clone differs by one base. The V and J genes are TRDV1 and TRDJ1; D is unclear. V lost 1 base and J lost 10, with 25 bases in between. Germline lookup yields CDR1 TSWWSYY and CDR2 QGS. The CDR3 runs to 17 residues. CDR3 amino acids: CALGEPRAPIPRRILIF. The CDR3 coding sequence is TGTGCTCTTGGGGAACCTAGAGCCCCTATCCCGAGAAGAATACTCATCTTT.

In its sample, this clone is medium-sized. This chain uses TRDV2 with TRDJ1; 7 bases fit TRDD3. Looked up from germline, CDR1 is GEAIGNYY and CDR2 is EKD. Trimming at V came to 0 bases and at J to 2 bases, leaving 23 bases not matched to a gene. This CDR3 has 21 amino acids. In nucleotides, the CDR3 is TGTGCCTGTGACACCGTGGCTACCCCGAGCCTGGGGGGCCCTGCTACCGATAAACTCATCTTT. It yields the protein CACDTVATPSLGGPATDKLIF.

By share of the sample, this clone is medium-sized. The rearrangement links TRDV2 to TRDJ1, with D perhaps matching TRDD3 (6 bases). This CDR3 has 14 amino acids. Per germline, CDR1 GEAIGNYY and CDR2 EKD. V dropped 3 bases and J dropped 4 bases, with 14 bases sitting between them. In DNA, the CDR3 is TGTGCCTGTGACCCTGTACTGGGTTACGATAAACTCATCTTT. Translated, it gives CACDPVLGYDKLIF.

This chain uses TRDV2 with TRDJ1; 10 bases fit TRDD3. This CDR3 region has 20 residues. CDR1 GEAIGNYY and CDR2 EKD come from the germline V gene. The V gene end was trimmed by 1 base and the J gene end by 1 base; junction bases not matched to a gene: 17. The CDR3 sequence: CACDTVGGYASPHFTDKLIF. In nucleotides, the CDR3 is TGTGCCTGTGACACGGTGGGGGGATACGCCTCCCCTCATTTCACCGATAAACTCATCTTT.

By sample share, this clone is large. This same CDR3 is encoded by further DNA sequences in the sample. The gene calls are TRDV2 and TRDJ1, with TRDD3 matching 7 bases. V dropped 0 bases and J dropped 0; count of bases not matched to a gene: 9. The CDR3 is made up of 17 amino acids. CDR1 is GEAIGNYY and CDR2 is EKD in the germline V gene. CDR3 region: CACDTAEVGDHTDKLIF. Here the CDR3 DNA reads TGTGCCTGTGACACCGCGGAGGTGGGGGACCACACCGATAAACTCATCTTT.

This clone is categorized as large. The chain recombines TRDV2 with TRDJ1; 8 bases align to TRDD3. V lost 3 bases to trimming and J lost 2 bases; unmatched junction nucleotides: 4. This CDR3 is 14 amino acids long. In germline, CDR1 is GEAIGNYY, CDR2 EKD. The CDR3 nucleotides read TGTGCCTGTGACCTACTGGGGGTAACCGATAAACTCATCTTT. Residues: CACDLLGVTDKLIF.

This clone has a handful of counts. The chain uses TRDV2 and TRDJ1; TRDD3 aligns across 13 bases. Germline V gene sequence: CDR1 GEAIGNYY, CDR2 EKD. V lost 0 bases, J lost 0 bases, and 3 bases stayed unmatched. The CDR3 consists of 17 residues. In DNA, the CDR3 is TGTGCCTGTGACACCGTTACTGGGGGATACGACACCGATAAACTCATCTTT. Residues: CACDTVTGGYDTDKLIF.

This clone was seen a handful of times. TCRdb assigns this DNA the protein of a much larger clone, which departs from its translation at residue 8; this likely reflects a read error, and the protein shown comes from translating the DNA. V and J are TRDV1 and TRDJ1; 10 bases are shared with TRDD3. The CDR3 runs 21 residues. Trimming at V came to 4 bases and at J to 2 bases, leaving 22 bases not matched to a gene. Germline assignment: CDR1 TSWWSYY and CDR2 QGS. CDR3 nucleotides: TGTGCTCTTGGGGTTACCTCTATGACCTGGGGGATAAGGAGTAAGACCGATAAACTCATCTTT. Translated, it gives CALGVTSMTWGIRSKTDKLIF.

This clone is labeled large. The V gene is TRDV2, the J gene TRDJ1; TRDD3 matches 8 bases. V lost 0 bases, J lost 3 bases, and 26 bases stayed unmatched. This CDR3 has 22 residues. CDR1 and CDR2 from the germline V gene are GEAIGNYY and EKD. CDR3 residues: CACDTVKETGDTGAYWADKLIF. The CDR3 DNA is TGTGCCTGTGACACCGTCAAAGAAACCGGGGATACTGGGGCCTACTGGGCCGATAAACTCATCTTT.

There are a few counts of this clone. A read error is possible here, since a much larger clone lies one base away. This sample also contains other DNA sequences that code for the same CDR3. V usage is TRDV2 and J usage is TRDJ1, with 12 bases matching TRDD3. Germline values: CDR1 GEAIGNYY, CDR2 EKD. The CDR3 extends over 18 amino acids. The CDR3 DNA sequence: TGCGCCTGTGACACAATGGGTCTGGGGGATACGCTACCCGATAAACTCATCTTT. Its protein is CACDTMGLGDTLPDKLIF.

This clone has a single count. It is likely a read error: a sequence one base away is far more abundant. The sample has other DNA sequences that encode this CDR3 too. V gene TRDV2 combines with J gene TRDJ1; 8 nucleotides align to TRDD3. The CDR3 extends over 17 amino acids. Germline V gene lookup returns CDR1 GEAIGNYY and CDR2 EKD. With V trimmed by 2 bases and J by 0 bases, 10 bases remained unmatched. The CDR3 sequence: CACDKLGGGGYTDKLIF. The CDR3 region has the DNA TGTGCCTGTGACAAACTGGGGGGGGGGGGGTACACCGATAAACTCATCTTT.

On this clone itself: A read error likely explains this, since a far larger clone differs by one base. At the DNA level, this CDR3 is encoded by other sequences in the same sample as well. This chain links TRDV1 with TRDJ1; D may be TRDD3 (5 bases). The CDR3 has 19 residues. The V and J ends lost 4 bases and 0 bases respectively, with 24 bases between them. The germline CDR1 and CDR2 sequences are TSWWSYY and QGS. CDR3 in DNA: TGTGCTCTTGGGGCCCTCGGACACGGGGGCAAGGACTACACCGATAAACTCATCTTT. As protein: CALGALGHGGKDYTDKLIF.

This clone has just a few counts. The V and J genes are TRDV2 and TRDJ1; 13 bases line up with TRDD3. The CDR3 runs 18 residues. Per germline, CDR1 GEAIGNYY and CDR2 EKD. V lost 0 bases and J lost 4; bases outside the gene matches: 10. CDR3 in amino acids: CACDTVTGGYAVNDKLIF. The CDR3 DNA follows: TGTGCCTGTGACACCGTTACTGGGGGATACGCGGTTAACGATAAACTCATCTTT.

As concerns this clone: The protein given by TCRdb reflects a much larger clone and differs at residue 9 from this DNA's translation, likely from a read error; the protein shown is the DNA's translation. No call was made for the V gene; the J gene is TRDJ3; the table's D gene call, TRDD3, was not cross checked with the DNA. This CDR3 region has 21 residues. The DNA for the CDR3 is TGTGCAATTGTCTCTTGGGGGACTGACATAATGTGCTCCTGGGACACCCGACAGATGTTTTTC. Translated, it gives CAIVSWGTDIMCSWDTRQMFF.

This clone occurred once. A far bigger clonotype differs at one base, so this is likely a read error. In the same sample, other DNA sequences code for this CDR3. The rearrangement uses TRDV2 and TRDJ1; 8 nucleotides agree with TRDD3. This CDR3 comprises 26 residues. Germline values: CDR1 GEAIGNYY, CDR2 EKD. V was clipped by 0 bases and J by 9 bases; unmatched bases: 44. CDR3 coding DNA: TGTGCCTGTGACACCGTCCTGGGGAGGAATGCCCAGGGGTTGGGGGATGTCTGGCGCCATTCAAGGGAACTCATCTTT. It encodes CACDTVLGRNAQGLGDVWRHSRELIF.

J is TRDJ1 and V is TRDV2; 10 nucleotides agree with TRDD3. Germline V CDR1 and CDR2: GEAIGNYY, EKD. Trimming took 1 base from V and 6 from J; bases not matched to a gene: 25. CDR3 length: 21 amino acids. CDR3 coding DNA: TGTGCCTGTGACACGCTGGGGGATATTGGGGAACTCTCTCGCGATGCGAATAAACTCATCTTT. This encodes CACDTLGDIGELSRDANKLIF.

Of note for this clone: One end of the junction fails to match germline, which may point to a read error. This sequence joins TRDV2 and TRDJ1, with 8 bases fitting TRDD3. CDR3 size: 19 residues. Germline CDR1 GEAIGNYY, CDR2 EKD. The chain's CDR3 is CACDPVVLGGGGYTDELIF. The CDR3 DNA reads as TGTGCCTGTGATCCCGTGGTACTGGGGGGCGGGGGGTACACCGATGAACTCATCTTT.